One and the same sample provided the 18 T cell receptor beta chains below, sequenced in a study of blood T cell repertoires in COVID-19. Generated by immunoSEQ multiplex PCR, the TCRdb table keeps only in-frame clones and is missing some. This table holds about 98,000 clones, 87% found once. The sequenced material came from peripheral blood. Receptor source: a man between 65 and 85 years old with acute or convalescent COVID-19.

The chain joins TRBV10-1 to TRBJ2-1, with a possible D match to TRBD1 (5 bases). V was shortened by 4 bases and J by 7 bases, with 23 bases between the two germline ends. CDR1 is WNHNN and CDR2 is SYGVQD in the germline V gene (reference sequence). The CDR3 contains 17 residues. The CDR3 DNA follows: TGCGCCAGCAGTGTTCAGGGTCAGTTCGACAGTCATAATGAGCAGTTCTTC. Amino acid sequence: CASSVQGQFDSHNEQFF.

The V and J genes are TRBV7-9 and TRBJ1-2, with D maybe TRBD1 (6 bases). The CDR3 covers 13 residues. In germline, CDR1 is SEHNR, CDR2 FQNEAQ (reference sequence). Trimming removed 5 bases from V and 8 bases from J, with 15 bases in between. Here the CDR3 reads CASSPDSFGGYTF. CDR3 in DNA: TGTGCCAGCAGCCCGGACAGCTTCGGGGGCTACACCTTC.

This clone was found once. The chain employs TRBV21-1 and TRBJ2-7; the DNA was not compared with TRBD1, the D call given in the table. TRBV21-1 counts as a pseudogene. This CDR3 region has 16 residues. The CDR3 DNA reads as TGTGCCAGCAGCAAACAAACATTGGACAGCTCCTACGAGCAGTACGTC. Protein product: CASSKQTLDSSYEQYV.

This chain joins TRBV9 and TRBJ2-7; TRBD2 is a possible D gene (6 bases). V gave up 0 bases and J gave up 4 bases, with 17 bases separating them. Germline lookup yields CDR1 SGDLS and CDR2 YYNGEE. The CDR3 covers 16 residues. CDR3 sequence: CASSVGAGNKEYEQYF. For the CDR3, the DNA is TGTGCCAGCAGCGTAGGTGCGGGGAACAAAGAATACGAGCAGTACTTC.

Only one count was recorded for this clone. CDR3 sequence (DNA): TGTGCCAGCAGCCAAGGACTAGCGGGGGATACGAACACCGGGGAGCTGTTTTTT. Encoded protein: CASSQGLAGDTNTGELFF. The rearrangement links TRBV4-2 to TRBJ2-2; TRBD2 matches at 12 bases. Germline V gene lookup returns CDR1 LGHNA and CDR2 YNFKEQ. Unmatched junction bases numbered 3, after V lost 1 base and J lost 0 bases. The CDR3 extends over 18 amino acids.

The genes are TRBV5-1 and TRBJ1-1, with 7 bases identical to TRBD1. The CDR3 spans 15 residues. Germline trimming cut 3 bases from V and 2 bases from J; bases unmatched to any gene: 7. CDR1 SGHRS and CDR2 YFSETQ come from the germline V gene. DNA for the CDR3: TGCGCCAGCAGCTCCAAGGGGGCCCTAAACACTGAAGCTTTCTTT. Its protein is CASSSKGALNTEAFF.

The chain recombines TRBV7-8 with TRBJ1-6, with TRBD1 matching 7 bases. Germline loops: CDR1 SGHVS, CDR2 FQNEAQ. J was trimmed by 6 bases and V by 5 bases; bases with no gene match: 7. The CDR3 length is 15 residues. In DNA form, the CDR3 reads TGTGCCAGCAGCCCCTGGTCAGGGGGTAATTCACCCCTCCACTTT. It yields the protein CASSPWSGGNSPLHF. Full variable domain (missing parts from reference TRBV7-8 and TRBJ1-6): GAGVSQSPRYKVAKRGQDVALRCDPISGHVSLFWYQQALGQGPEFLTYFQNEAQLDKSGLPSDRFFAERPEGSVSTLKIQRTQQEDSAVYLCASSPWSGGNSPLHFGNGTRLTVT.

J is TRBJ1-6 and V is TRBV2; no clear D gene. The CDR3 extends over 15 amino acids. Deletions cut 5 bases from V and 5 bases from J, with 13 bases between. Germline loops: CDR1 SNHLY, CDR2 FYNNEI. The CDR3 loop reads CASSSARTNNSPLHF. CDR3 nucleotides: TGTGCCAGCAGTAGCGCCAGGACTAATAATTCACCCCTCCACTTT.

V is TRBV28 and J is TRBJ1-4; TRBD1 matches at 7 bases. There are 13 residues in the CDR3. V lost 9 bases, J lost 11 bases, and 12 bases stayed unmatched. Germline assignment: CDR1 MDHEN and CDR2 SYDVKM. CDR3 DNA: TGTGCCAGTAGACAGGGCCCGGCGGCGAAACTGTTTTTT. Residues: CASRQGPAAKLFF.

The chain couples TRBV5-1 to TRBJ2-6, with unresolved D. Looked up from germline, CDR1 is SGHRS and CDR2 is YFSETQ. The CDR3 has 14 amino acids. Trimming took off 1 base at V and 0 bases at J, with 2 bases between the two ends. The DNA of the CDR3 is TGCGCCAGCAGCTTGCACTCTGGGGCCAACGTCCTGACTTTC. Translation gives CASSLHSGANVLTF.

V gene TRBV5-1 combines with J gene TRBJ2-2, with 9 bases identical to TRBD2. V lost 8 bases, J lost 4 bases, and 9 bases stayed unmatched. The CDR3 consists of 15 residues. Germline V CDR1 and CDR2: SGHRS, YFSETQ. DNA of the CDR3: TGCGCCAGTTCGACCGGGACTAGCCGCACCGGGGAGCTGTTTTTT. Translating it yields CASSTGTSRTGELFF.

The table lists this clone with a count of one. V and J are TRBV6-1 and TRBJ2-2, with D possibly TRBD2 on 6 matching bases. There are 14 residues in the CDR3. Deletions cut 2 bases from V and 5 bases from J, with 9 bases between. The germline gives CDR1 MNHNS, CDR2 SASEGT. This CDR3 is CASSEIRGTGELFF. Here the CDR3 DNA reads TGTGCCAGCAGTGAAATTCGGGGGACCGGGGAGCTGTTTTTT.

The chain is built from TRBV4-1 and TRBJ1-2; D not certain. The germline gives CDR1 MGHRA, CDR2 YSYEKL. The CDR3 sequence is 15 residues long. V lost 3 bases and J lost 2, with 13 bases in between. The DNA for the CDR3 is TGCGCCAGCAGCCAGGTGGCGGCCTCAAACTATGGCTACACCTTC. Its translation: CASSQVAASNYGYTF.

The chain couples TRBV29-1 to TRBJ1-1; 8 positions agree with TRBD1. V lost 6 bases to trimming and J lost 3 bases; unmatched junction nucleotides: 6. This CDR3 region has 13 residues. The germline CDR1 and CDR2 sequences are SQVTM and ANQGSEA. The CDR3 DNA sequence: TGCAGCGTGCAGACAGGGGTGGACACTGAAGCTTTCTTT. Its protein is CSVQTGVDTEAFF. The full variable domain, its missing parts supplied by reference TRBV29-1 and TRBJ1-1, is SAVISQKPSRDICQRGTSLTIQCQVDSQVTMMFWYRQQPGQSLTLIATANQGSEATYESGFVIDKFPISRPNLTFSTLTVSNMSPEDSSIYLCSVQTGVDTEAFFGQGTRLTVV.

The chain carries TRBV5-1 and TRBJ1-1, with D unresolved. The CDR3 totals 15 residues. The V gene's germline CDR1 is SGHRS and CDR2 YFSETQ. V shed 2 bases and J shed 2 bases, with 13 bases lying between them. CDR3 loop: CASSFQDRENTEAFF. The CDR3 DNA sequence: TGCGCCAGCAGCTTCCAAGACCGGGAAAACACTGAAGCTTTCTTT.

This clone was detected only once. The rearrangement joins TRBV27 to TRBJ1-1; no clear D gene. The germline gives CDR1 MNHEY, CDR2 SMNVEV (reference sequence). The V gene lost 0 bases and the J gene lost 5 bases, with 10 bases spanning the gap. This CDR3 spans 14 amino acids. The CDR3 region is CASSLSLSGTEAFF. For the CDR3, the DNA is TGTGCCAGCAGTTTATCGCTGAGTGGTACTGAAGCTTTCTTT.

The chain carries TRBV11-3 and TRBJ2-3; 8 bases align to TRBD2. Germline V gene data show CDR1 as SGHNT and CDR2 as YENEEA. The trim removed 1 base at V and 3 bases at J, leaving 3 bases unmatched. The CDR3 sequence is 15 residues long. CDR3 sequence: CASSLAGGPTDTQYF. CDR3 DNA: TGTGCCAGCAGCTTAGCGGGGGGGCCGACAGATACGCAGTATTTT.

The V and J genes are TRBV10-3 and TRBJ2-3; 7 bases align to TRBD1. This CDR3 comprises 15 residues. The J segment lost 2 bases and the V segment lost 6 bases, leaving 8 bases of the junction unmatched. CDR1 is ENHRY and CDR2 is SYGVKD in the germline V gene. CDR3 in DNA: TGTGCCATCAGCCCCACAGGGGTGACCACAGATACGCAGTATTTT. It codes for CAISPTGVTTDTQYF.